The 22 T cell receptor beta chains reported below all come from one sample, sequenced in a study of T cell repertoires in cytomegalovirus infection. Their target antigens are unknown. TCRdb reprocessed the reads via MiXCR and lists one record per CDR3 protein. The profile shows about 130,000 distinct CDR3 sequences, over 25% of them singletons. Sequencing used CD8+ T cells from cultured PBMCs, obtained from culture after CMV antigen stimulation. The receptors here all came from a human donor in good health (CMV status not recorded). Some clones in this sample may be carry-over from other donors' samples.

This clonotype was seen more than once but under ten times. V gene TRBV6-6 combines with J gene TRBJ2-1; D perhaps matches TRBD1 (6 bases). V lost 7 bases, J lost 2 bases, and 12 bases lay in between. Germline V gene data show CDR1 as MNHNY and CDR2 as SVGAGI (reference sequence). This CDR3 region has 14 residues. CDR3 loop: CASNSQGPYNEQFF. For the CDR3, the DNA is TGTGCCAGCAATTCCCAGGGGCCCTACAATGAGCAGTTCTTC.

This clonotype was seen a handful of times. This chain joins TRBV11-2 and TRBJ2-5; 7 bases map to TRBD1. CDR1 is SGHAT, CDR2 FQNNGV, per germline. With 5 bases clipped from V and 0 bases from J, the junction kept 6 bases outside the gene matches. This CDR3 has 15 amino acids. CDR3 amino acids: CASSRPGQYQETQYF. CDR3 DNA sequence: TGTGCCAGCAGCCGTCCGGGACAGTACCAAGAGACCCAGTACTTC.

The J gene is TRBJ1-3, the V gene TRBV19; a possible D gene is TRBD1 (5 bases). Trimming pared 3 bases from V and 0 bases from J, leaving 15 bases between. CDR1 and CDR2 (germline): LNHDA, SQIVND (reference sequence). The CDR3 has 17 amino acids. This CDR3 is CASSMGVGGSSGNTIYF. CDR3 coding DNA: TGTGCCAGTAGTATGGGGGTCGGCGGAAGCTCTGGAAACACCATATATTTT.

J is TRBJ2-5 and V is TRBV4-3; D call uncertain. The CDR3 loop spans 14 amino acids. Germline V gives CDR1 LGHNA, CDR2 YSLEER. Trimming removed 0 bases at V and 0 bases at J, with 5 bases between. CDR3 sequence reads: CASSQEANQETQYF. As DNA, the CDR3 is TGCGCCAGCAGCCAAGAGGCCAACCAAGAGACCCAGTACTTC.

V is TRBV20-1 and J is TRBJ2-2; a possible D gene is TRBD2 (5 bases). The CDR3 consists of 15 residues. CDR1 is DFQATT and CDR2 is SNEGSKA in the germline V gene (reference sequence). The V gene lost 6 bases and the J gene lost 2 bases, with 16 bases spanning the gap. The DNA for the CDR3 is TGCAGTGCCACACGAGCGGAGTCAAACACCGGGGAGCTGTTTTTT. It specifies CSATRAESNTGELFF.

In DNA form, the CDR3 reads TGTGCCAGCAGCGCGGTCGGAAGTAACACAGATACGCAGTATTTT. Amino acids: CASSAVGSNTDTQYF. The rearrangement links TRBV5-6 to TRBJ2-3, with D hard to call. Trimming cost V 4 bases and J 2 bases, with 14 bases left between them. Germline assignment: CDR1 SGHDT and CDR2 YYEEEE. CDR3 length equals 15 residues.

This clonotype appeared many times. CDR3: CASSLAGGLGDTQYF. CDR3 coding DNA: TGTGCCAGCAGCTTAGCGGGGGGGCTGGGAGATACGCAGTATTTT. The rearrangement joins TRBV7-3 to TRBJ2-3, with 9 positions matching TRBD2. CDR3 length: 15 residues. Germline loops: CDR1 SGHTA, CDR2 FQGTGA. The V segment lost 2 bases and the J segment 5 bases; nucleotides outside the gene matches: 5.

This sequence joins TRBV5-1 and TRBJ2-7, with a possible D match to TRBD1 (7 bases). Per germline, CDR1 SGHRS and CDR2 YFSETQ. V was shortened by 4 bases and J by 2 bases, with 22 bases between the two germline ends. CDR3 length equals 17 residues. DNA of the CDR3: TGCGCCAGCAGCCGACGGGAGCTGGGGACAGCAGCCTACGAGCAGTACTTC. As protein: CASSRRELGTAAYEQYF.

This clonotype was found a few times. The V call is TRBV2, the J call TRBJ2-2; 7 nucleotides match TRBD1. The CDR3 consists of 17 residues. With 3 bases clipped from V and 0 bases from J, the junction kept 7 bases outside the gene matches. CDR1 is SNHLY and CDR2 is FYNNEI in the germline V gene. The CDR3 is CASSDPSGTANTGELFF. The CDR3, as DNA: TGTGCCAGCAGTGATCCCTCGGGGACAGCGAACACCGGGGAGCTGTTTTTT.

This clonotype was seen a few times. The chain is built from TRBV6-2 or TRBV6-3 and TRBJ1-1; 7 bases agree with TRBD1. The CDR3 length is 13 residues. The germline CDR1 and CDR2 sequences are MNHEY and SVGEGT. V lost 5 bases to trimming and J lost 8 bases; unmatched junction nucleotides: 8. CDR3 in amino acids: CASSNYDRVEAFF. In nucleotides, the CDR3 is TGTGCCAGCAGTAACTATGACAGGGTGGAAGCTTTCTTT.

The chain uses TRBV7-9 and TRBJ2-7; tentative D call: TRBD1 (5 bases). Germline V gene data show CDR1 as SEHNR and CDR2 as FQNEAQ (reference sequence). This CDR3 region has 12 residues. V was shortened by 3 bases and J by 5 bases, with 8 bases between the two germline ends. The CDR3 DNA sequence: TGTGCCAGCAGCTTTACAGGAAACGAGCAGTACTTC. Translating it yields CASSFTGNEQYF.

CDR3 sequence reads: CASSLGSKNIQYF. In nucleotides, the CDR3 is TGTGCCAGTTCATTGGGGTCCAAAAACATTCAGTACTTC. The chain links TRBV19 to TRBJ2-4; D is undetermined. This CDR3 spans 13 amino acids. V was cut by 8 bases and J by 2 bases, with 10 bases left in between. Germline values: CDR1 LNHDA, CDR2 SQIVND (reference sequence).

This clonotype was counted only a few times. The V call is TRBV10-3, the J call TRBJ1-5; D uncertain. Germline-derived CDR1 and CDR2 are ENHRY and SYGVKD. V shed 2 bases and J shed 3 bases, with 8 bases lying between them. CDR3 length equals 14 residues. CDR3 amino acids: CAISEVHPNQPQHF. The DNA for the CDR3 is TGTGCCATCAGTGAGGTACACCCCAATCAGCCCCAGCATTTT.

In its sample, this clonotype was seen a few times. V gene TRBV20-1 combines with J gene TRBJ2-1; maybe TRBD2 (5 bases). The CDR3 length is 15 residues. V dropped 2 bases and J dropped 0 bases, with 11 bases sitting between them. Germline V gives CDR1 DFQATT, CDR2 SNEGSKA (reference sequence). CDR3 region: CSARPGYSSYNEQFF. Written as DNA, the CDR3 is TGCAGTGCTAGACCGGGGTATAGCTCCTACAATGAGCAGTTCTTC.

Here the CDR3 reads CASSLYFGQGPFYEQYF. DNA for the CDR3: TGTGCCAGCAGCTTATACTTCGGGCAGGGTCCTTTCTACGAGCAGTACTTC. The chain uses TRBV7-2 and TRBJ2-7; tentatively, D is TRBD1 (5 bases). CDR1 SGHTA and CDR2 FQGNSA come from the germline V gene. The CDR3 has 17 residues. Trimming took 2 bases from V and 3 from J, leaving 20 bases between them.

This chain joins TRBV7-2 and TRBJ2-7; 9 nucleotides align to TRBD2. V shed 5 bases and J 5 bases; nucleotides not matched to a gene: 7. Germline assignment: CDR1 SGHTA and CDR2 FQGNSA. This CDR3 is 14 amino acids long. CDR3 sequence: CASSAGTSPHEQYF. In nucleotides, the CDR3 is TGTGCCAGCAGCGCGGGGACTAGCCCCCACGAGCAGTACTTC.

This clonotype was seen a single time. This rearrangement joins TRBV27 to TRBJ2-7; a possible D gene is TRBD1 (5 bases). Germline-derived CDR1 and CDR2 are MNHEY and SMNVEV (reference sequence). CDR3 length: 13 residues. Trimming removed 6 bases from V and 0 bases from J, with 9 bases in between. As DNA, the CDR3 is TGTGCCAGCAGCCAGGGAAACTCCTACGAGCAGTACTTC. This translates into CASSQGNSYEQYF.

The CDR3 region is CASRASGVSEQFF. The CDR3 DNA reads TGTGCCAGCCGAGCTTCAGGGGTCAGTGAGCAGTTCTTC. The chain employs TRBV11-2 and TRBJ2-1, with D possibly being TRBD1 (6 bases). This CDR3 comprises 13 residues. V was shortened by 8 bases and J by 9 bases, with 17 bases between the two germline ends. Germline values: CDR1 SGHAT, CDR2 FQNNGV.

A single count supports this clonotype. V gene TRBV9 combines with J gene TRBJ1-6; D is ambiguous. Germline CDR1 is SGDLS and CDR2 is YYNGEE. Trimming removed 3 bases from V and 7 bases from J, with 14 bases in between. The CDR3 contains 15 residues. In nucleotides, the CDR3 is TGTGCCAGCAGCGGTATGGGGTCTTTCAATTCACCCCTCCACTTT. It is translated as CASSGMGSFNSPLHF.

This clonotype was seen only a few times. The V gene is TRBV6-5, the J gene TRBJ2-2, with D hard to call. The V end lost 0 bases, the J end lost 7 bases, and 12 bases lay between the germline ends. From germline, CDR1 is MNHEY and CDR2 SVGAGI. There are 15 residues in the CDR3. CDR3 region: CASSYSIGVVGELFF. The CDR3 DNA is TGTGCCAGCAGTTACTCGATTGGGGTTGTCGGGGAGCTGTTTTTT.

This clonotype appeared a few times. The V and J genes are TRBV20-1 and TRBJ2-5, with D possibly being TRBD1 or TRBD2 (6 bases each). This CDR3 is built from 14 residues. Germline V gene lookup returns CDR1 DFQATT and CDR2 SNEGSKA (reference sequence). Here the CDR3 DNA reads TGCAGCGCAATTACTACAGGGACTGGAGAGACCCAGTACTTC. As protein: CSAITTGTGETQYF.

Of note for this clonotype: Just one base apart from a much larger clone, this may be a read error. Without the conserved terminal phenylalanine or tryptophan, this CDR3 likely stems from a read error. V usage is TRBV6-6 and J usage is TRBJ2-1, with D possibly TRBD1 on 5 matching bases. Germline V gene lookup returns CDR1 MNHNY and CDR2 SVGAGI (reference sequence). V was trimmed by 4 bases and J by 3 bases, leaving 16 bases between them. This CDR3 region has 16 residues. CDR3 loop: CASSLTPAQDYNEQFL. The CDR3 region has the DNA TGTGCCAGCAGTTTAACCCCGGCACAGGACTACAATGAGCAGTTCCTC.